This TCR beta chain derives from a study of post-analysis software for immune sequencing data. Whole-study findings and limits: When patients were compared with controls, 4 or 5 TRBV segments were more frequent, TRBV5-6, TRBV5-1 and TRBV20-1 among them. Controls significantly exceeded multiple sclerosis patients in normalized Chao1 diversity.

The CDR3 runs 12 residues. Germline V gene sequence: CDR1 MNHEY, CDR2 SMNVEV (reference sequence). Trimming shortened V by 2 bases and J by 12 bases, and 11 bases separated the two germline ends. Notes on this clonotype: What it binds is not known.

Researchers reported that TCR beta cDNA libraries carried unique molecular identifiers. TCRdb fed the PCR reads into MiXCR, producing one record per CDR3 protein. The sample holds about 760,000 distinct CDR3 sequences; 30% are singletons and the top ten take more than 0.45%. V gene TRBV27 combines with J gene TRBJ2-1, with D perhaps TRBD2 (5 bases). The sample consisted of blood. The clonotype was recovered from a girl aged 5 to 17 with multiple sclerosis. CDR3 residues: CASSLGGEGQFF. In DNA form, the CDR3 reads TGTGCCAGCAGTTTAGGCGGCGAGGGGCAGTTCTTC.